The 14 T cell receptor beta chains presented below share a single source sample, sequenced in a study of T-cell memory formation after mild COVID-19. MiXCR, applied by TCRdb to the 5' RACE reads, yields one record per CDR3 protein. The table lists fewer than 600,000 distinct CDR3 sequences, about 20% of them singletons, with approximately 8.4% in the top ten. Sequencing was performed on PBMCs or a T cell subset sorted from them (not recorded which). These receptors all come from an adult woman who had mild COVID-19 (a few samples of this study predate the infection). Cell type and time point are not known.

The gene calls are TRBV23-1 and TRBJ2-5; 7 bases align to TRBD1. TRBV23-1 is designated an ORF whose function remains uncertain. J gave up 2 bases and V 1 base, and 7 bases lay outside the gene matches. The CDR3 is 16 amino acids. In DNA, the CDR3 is TGCGCCAGCAGTCAATATCGAAGGGACAGTCAAGAGACCCAGTACTTC. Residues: CASSQYRRDSQETQYF.

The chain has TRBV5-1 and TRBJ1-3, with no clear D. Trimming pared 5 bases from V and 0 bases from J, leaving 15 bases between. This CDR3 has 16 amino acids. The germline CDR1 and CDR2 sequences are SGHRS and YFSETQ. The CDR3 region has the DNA TGCGCCAGCAGAGACAACCATTCCCCCTCTGGAAACACCATATATTTT. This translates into CASRDNHSPSGNTIYF. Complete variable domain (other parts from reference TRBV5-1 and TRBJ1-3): KAGVTQTPRYLIKTRGQQVTLSCSPISGHRSVSWYQQTPGQGLQFLFEYFSETQRNKGNFPGRFSGRQFSNSRSEMNVSTLELGDSALYLCASRDNHSPSGNTIYFGEGSWLTVV.

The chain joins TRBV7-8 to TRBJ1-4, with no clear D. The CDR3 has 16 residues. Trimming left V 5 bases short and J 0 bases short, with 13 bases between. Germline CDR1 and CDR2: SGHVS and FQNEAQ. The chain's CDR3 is CASSPARWATNEKLFF. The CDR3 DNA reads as TGTGCCAGCAGCCCAGCGAGGTGGGCAACTAATGAAAAACTGTTTTTT.

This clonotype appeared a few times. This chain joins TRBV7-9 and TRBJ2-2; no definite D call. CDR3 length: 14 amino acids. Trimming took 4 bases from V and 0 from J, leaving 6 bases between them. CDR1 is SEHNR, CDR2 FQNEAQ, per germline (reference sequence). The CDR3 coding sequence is TGTGCCAGCAGCTCTGAAGCGAACACCGGGGAGCTGTTTTTT. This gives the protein CASSSEANTGELFF.

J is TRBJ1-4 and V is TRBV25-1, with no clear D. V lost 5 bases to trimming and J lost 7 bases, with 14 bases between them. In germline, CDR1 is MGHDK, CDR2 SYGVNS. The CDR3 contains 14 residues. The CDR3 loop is CASSPPDRREKLFF. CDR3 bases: TGTGCCAGCAGTCCCCCGGATAGGCGTGAAAAACTGTTTTTT.

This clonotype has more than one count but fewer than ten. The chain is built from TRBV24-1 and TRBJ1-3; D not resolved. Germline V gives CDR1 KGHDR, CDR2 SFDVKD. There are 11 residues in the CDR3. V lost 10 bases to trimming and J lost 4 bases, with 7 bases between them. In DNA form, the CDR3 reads TGTGCCACAGGGTCCGGAAACACCATATATTTT. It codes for CATGSGNTIYF.

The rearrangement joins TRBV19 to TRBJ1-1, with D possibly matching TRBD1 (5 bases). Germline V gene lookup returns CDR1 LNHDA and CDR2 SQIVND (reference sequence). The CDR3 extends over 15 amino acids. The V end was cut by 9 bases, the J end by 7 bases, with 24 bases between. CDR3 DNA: TGTGCCAGCAAATTCCTCGCTGACTGGGGCGGTGAAGCTTTCTTT. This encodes CASKFLADWGGEAFF.

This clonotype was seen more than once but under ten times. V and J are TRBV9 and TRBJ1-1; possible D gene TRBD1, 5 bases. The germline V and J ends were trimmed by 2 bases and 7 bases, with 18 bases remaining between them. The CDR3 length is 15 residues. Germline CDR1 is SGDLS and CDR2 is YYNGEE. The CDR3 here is CASSVDKFPRGEAFF. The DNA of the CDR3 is TGTGCCAGCAGCGTCGATAAGTTCCCTAGGGGTGAAGCTTTCTTT.

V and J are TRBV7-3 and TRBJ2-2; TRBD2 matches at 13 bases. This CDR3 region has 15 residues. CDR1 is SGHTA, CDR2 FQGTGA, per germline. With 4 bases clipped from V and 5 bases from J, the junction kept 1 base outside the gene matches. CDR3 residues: CASSWGLAGTGELFF. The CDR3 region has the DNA TGTGCCAGCAGCTGGGGACTAGCGGGGACCGGGGAGCTGTTTTTT.

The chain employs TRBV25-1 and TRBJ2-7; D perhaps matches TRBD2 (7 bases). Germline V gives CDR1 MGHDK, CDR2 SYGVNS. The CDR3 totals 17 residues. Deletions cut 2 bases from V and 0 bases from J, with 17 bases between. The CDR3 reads CASSELPGGGGSYEQYF. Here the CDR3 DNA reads TGTGCCAGCAGTGAACTCCCCGGGGGCGGGGGCTCCTACGAGCAGTACTTC.

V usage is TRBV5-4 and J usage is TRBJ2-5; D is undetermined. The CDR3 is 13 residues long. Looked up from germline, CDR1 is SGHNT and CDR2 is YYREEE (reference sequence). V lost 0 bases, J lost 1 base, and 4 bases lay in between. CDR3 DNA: TGTGCCAGCAGCTTGGACACCCAAGAGACCCAGTACTTC. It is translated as CASSLDTQETQYF.

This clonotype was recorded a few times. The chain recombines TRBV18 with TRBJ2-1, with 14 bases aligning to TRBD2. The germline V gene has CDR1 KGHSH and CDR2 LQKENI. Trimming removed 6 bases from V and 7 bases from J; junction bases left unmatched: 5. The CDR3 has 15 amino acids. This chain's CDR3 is CASSSGTSGSNEQFF. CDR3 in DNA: TGTGCCAGCTCGTCCGGGACTAGCGGGAGTAATGAGCAGTTCTTC.

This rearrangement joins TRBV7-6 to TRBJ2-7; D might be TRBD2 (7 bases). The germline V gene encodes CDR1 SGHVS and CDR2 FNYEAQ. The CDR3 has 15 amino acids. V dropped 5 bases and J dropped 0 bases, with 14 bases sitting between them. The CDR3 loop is CASSGGGGISYEQYF. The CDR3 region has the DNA TGTGCCAGCAGCGGCGGGGGCGGGATCTCCTACGAGCAGTACTTC.

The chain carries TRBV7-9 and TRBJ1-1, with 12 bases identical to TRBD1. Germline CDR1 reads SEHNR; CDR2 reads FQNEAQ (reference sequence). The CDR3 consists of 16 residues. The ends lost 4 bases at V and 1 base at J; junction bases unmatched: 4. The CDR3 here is CASSSGTGGRNTEAFF. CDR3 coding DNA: TGTGCCAGCAGCTCCGGGACAGGGGGCCGGAACACTGAAGCTTTCTTT. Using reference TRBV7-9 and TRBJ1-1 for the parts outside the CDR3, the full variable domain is DTGVSQNPRHKITKRGQNVTFRCDPISEHNRLYWYRQTLGQGPEFLTYFQNEAQLEKSRLLSDRFSAERPKGSFSTLEIQRTEQGDSAMYLCASSSGTGGRNTEAFFGQGTRLTVV.